Shown below are 32 T cell receptor beta chains from a single sample sequenced in a study of T cells in Graves' hyperthyroidism and ophthalmopathy. Amplification targeted TCR beta CDR3 regions from RNA transcripts. RT-PCR in the first round (using the HTBI primer set) targeted the TCR CDR3. MiXCR was run by TCRdb on the multiplex PCR reads, yielding one entry per CDR3 protein. The repertoire has around 350,000 distinct CDR3 sequences, more than 14% of them found once; the top ten carry around a fifth. The sample comprised blood. The receptors derive from a woman aged 25 to 39 with Graves' ophthalmopathy.

This clonotype was observed at least ten times. The chain is built from TRBV11-3 and TRBJ2-3; 8 bases map to TRBD1. CDR1 and CDR2 from the germline V gene are SGHNT and YENEEA. Trimming at V came to 1 base and at J to 4 bases, leaving 7 bases not matched to a gene. The CDR3 has 16 residues. DNA for the CDR3: TGTGCCAGCAGCTTAGGTCAGGGGGCGCGGTCAGATACGCAGTATTTT. Amino acid sequence: CASSLGQGARSDTQYF.

This clonotype was seen ten or more times. V usage is TRBV4-1 and J usage is TRBJ2-7, with D possibly TRBD2 on 6 matching bases. The CDR3 totals 14 residues. V was shortened by 0 bases and J by 6 bases, with 12 bases between the two germline ends. The germline V gene has CDR1 MGHRA and CDR2 YSYEKL. The CDR3 spells CASSQDMGGREQYF. CDR3 sequence (DNA): TGCGCCAGCAGCCAAGATATGGGGGGACGCGAGCAGTACTTC.

Many counts were recorded for this clonotype. The rearrangement uses TRBV28 and TRBJ2-7, with TRBD2 as a possible D gene (5 bases). Between the trimmed V and J ends, which lost 1 base and 1 base, there was a span of 11 bases. Looked up from germline, CDR1 is MDHEN and CDR2 is SYDVKM. CDR3 length: 15 amino acids. In DNA, the CDR3 is TGTGCCAGCAGTTTATTGCCGGACTCATCCTACGAGCAGTACTTC. Encoded protein: CASSLLPDSSYEQYF.

This clonotype was recorded a few times. This may come from a read error, since a much larger clone is one base off. The chain combines TRBV6-1 with TRBJ1-2, with 8 nucleotides matching TRBD1. Per the germline V gene, CDR1 is MNHNS and CDR2 is SASEGT. V trimming: 6 bases; J trimming: 4 bases; junction bases outside the gene matches: 1. CDR3 length equals 12 residues. The CDR3 region has the DNA TGTGCCAGCAGGACAGGGGCCTATGGCTACACCTTC. Its translation: CASRTGAYGYTF.

On this clonotype: Possible read error: a much larger clone is one base away. The rearrangement links TRBV6-2 or TRBV6-3 to TRBJ2-3; D might be TRBD1 (5 bases). Germline V gives CDR1 MNHEY, CDR2 SVGEGT. This CDR3 has 13 amino acids. Between the trimmed V and J ends, which lost 6 bases and 6 bases, there was a span of 13 bases. CDR3 coding DNA: TGTGCCAGCAGCAGGGTGGGGAAGGATACGCAGTATTTT. Its protein product is CASSRVGKDTQYF.

V usage is TRBV19 and J usage is TRBJ1-5; 7 nucleotides line up with TRBD1. From germline, CDR1 is LNHDA and CDR2 SQIVND (reference sequence). V lost 6 bases, J lost 0 bases, and 14 bases stayed unmatched. The CDR3 has 18 residues. The CDR3 bases are TGTGCCAGTAGCAGAAAGGGGGCCGGGGAATATAGCAATCAGCCCCAGCATTTT. This encodes CASSRKGAGEYSNQPQHF.

The rearrangement links TRBV20-1 to TRBJ1-2; a weak D match, TRBD1 (5 bases). The CDR3 loop spans 15 amino acids. Germline CDR1 is DFQATT and CDR2 is SNEGSKA (reference sequence). Trimming shortened V by 0 bases and J by 7 bases, and 18 bases separated the two germline ends. CDR3 loop: CSARDMDSGVPGYTF. In DNA form, the CDR3 reads TGCAGTGCTAGAGATATGGATTCGGGGGTTCCTGGCTACACCTTC.

In this sample, this clonotype turned up many times. The rearrangement uses TRBV6-1 and TRBJ1-5; D remains unclear. The germline V gene encodes CDR1 MNHNS and CDR2 SASEGT. The V gene lost 2 bases and the J gene lost 7 bases, with 15 bases spanning the gap. This CDR3 comprises 15 residues. CDR3 protein: CASSENVVSNQPQHF. In nucleotides, the CDR3 is TGTGCCAGCAGTGAAAACGTGGTATCGAACCAGCCCCAGCATTTT.

In this sample, this clonotype turned up many times. This chain uses TRBV12-5 with TRBJ2-1, with 12 bases fitting TRBD2. The CDR3 runs to 19 residues. The germline V gene has CDR1 LGHNT and CDR2 FRNRAP. Trimming at V came to 3 bases and at J to 3 bases, leaving 12 bases not matched to a gene. The CDR3 region is CASGLTTSGGPTGYNEQFF. The CDR3 bases are TGTGCTAGTGGTTTAACGACTAGCGGGGGTCCTACCGGCTACAATGAGCAGTTCTTC.

This clonotype was counted between two and nine times. The chain recombines TRBV12-3 or TRBV12-4 with TRBJ2-7, with 8 bases fitting TRBD2. With 3 bases clipped from V and 4 bases from J, the junction kept 5 bases outside the gene matches. The CDR3 contains 14 residues. CDR3 nucleotide sequence: TGTGCCAGCAGTTTTCGGGGGGGACTTTACGAGCAGTACTTC. Amino acids: CASSFRGGLYEQYF.

A single count supports this clonotype. Just one base apart from a much larger clone, this may be a read error. The gene calls are TRBV12-3 or TRBV12-4 and TRBJ2-3; D is ambiguous. The CDR3 totals 13 residues. Trimming removed 6 bases from V and 10 bases from J, with 17 bases in between. The CDR3 region is CASRFGDSRAQYF. The DNA for the CDR3 is TGTGCCAGCAGATTCGGTGACTCAAGGGCGCAGTATTTT.

This clonotype was seen at least ten times. The rearrangement links TRBV30 to TRBJ2-3; D possibly uses TRBD1 or TRBD2 (6 bases each). Trimming took 1 base from V and 8 from J, leaving 13 bases between them. Germline V gene data show CDR1 as GTSNPN and CDR2 as SVGIG (reference sequence). This CDR3 region has 13 residues. The CDR3 protein is CAWSAPGAPTQYF. Here the CDR3 DNA reads TGTGCCTGGAGTGCGCCGGGGGCTCCTACGCAGTATTTT. The full variable domain, its missing parts supplied by reference TRBV30 and TRBJ2-3, is SQTIHQWPATLVQPVGSPLSLECTVEGTSNPNLYWYRQAAGRGLQLLFYSVGIGQISSEVPQNLSASRPQDRQFILSSKKLLLSDSGFYLCAWSAPGAPTQYFGPGTRLTVL.

This clonotype showed up many times. The chain couples TRBV5-5 to TRBJ2-2; D is undetermined. V lost 0 bases and J lost 4, with 10 bases in between. The CDR3 totals 15 residues. In germline, CDR1 is SGHKS, CDR2 YYEKEE (reference sequence). CDR3 DNA: TGTGCCAGCAGCTTGGAAGACTGGGCCACCGGGGAGCTGTTTTTT. Translating gives CASSLEDWATGELFF.

This clonotype was counted many times. The rearrangement uses TRBV29-1 and TRBJ1-1, with D possibly TRBD1 on 5 matching bases. CDR1 is SQVTM, CDR2 ANQGSEA, per germline. V gave up 5 bases and J gave up 2 bases, with 15 bases separating them. CDR3 length equals 14 residues. CDR3 protein: CSVPGWGINTEAFF. The CDR3 nucleotides are TGCAGCGTTCCGGGATGGGGGATCAACACTGAAGCTTTCTTT.

Note on this clonotype: Just one base apart from a much larger clone, this may be a read error. This chain joins TRBV11-2 and TRBJ2-3, with D unresolved. Germline values: CDR1 SGHAT, CDR2 FQNNGV. The CDR3 is 15 amino acids. CDR3 nucleotide sequence: TGTGCCAGCAGCCCATCCTCCGTCGGCACAGATACGCAGTGTTTT. Protein: CASSPSSVGTDTQCF. Looking up the rest from reference TRBV11-2 and TRBJ2-3 gives the full variable domain: EAGVAQSPRYKIIEKRQSVAFWCNPISGHATLYWYQQILGQGPKLLIQFQNNGVVDDSQLPKDRFSAERLKGVDSTLKIQPAKLEDSAVYLCASSPSSVGTDTQCFGPGTRLTVL.

At least ten counts were recorded for this clonotype. The rearrangement uses TRBV7-3 and TRBJ2-1, with D possibly matching TRBD2 (6 bases). Germline V gives CDR1 SGHTA, CDR2 FQGTGA. V dropped 3 bases and J dropped 6 bases, with 18 bases sitting between them. The CDR3 totals 16 residues. This CDR3 reads CASSFDRDWAANEQFF. The CDR3 nucleotides are TGTGCCAGCAGCTTTGACCGGGACTGGGCGGCCAATGAGCAGTTCTTC.

This clonotype came up many times. The rearrangement joins TRBV7-9 to TRBJ1-1; possible D gene TRBD1, 5 bases. CDR1 and CDR2 (germline): SEHNR, FQNEAQ (reference sequence). This CDR3 is 14 amino acids long. Trimming left V 5 bases short and J 0 bases short, with 10 bases between. The CDR3 coding sequence is TGTGCCAGCAGCCTTGGGGCAGTGAACACTGAAGCTTTCTTT. It yields the protein CASSLGAVNTEAFF.

The CDR3 here is CATSDGTVAKNIQYF. The CDR3 DNA sequence: TGTGCCACCAGTGATGGAACAGTAGCCAAAAACATTCAGTACTTC. The chain recombines TRBV24-1 with TRBJ2-4; no clear D gene. In germline, CDR1 is KGHDR, CDR2 SFDVKD. CDR3 length: 15 amino acids. V was clipped by 3 bases and J by 0 bases, with 8 bases between them.

This clonotype was seen at least ten times. This sequence joins TRBV9 and TRBJ2-4, with D perhaps TRBD1 or TRBD2 (6 bases each). CDR1 and CDR2 from the germline V gene are SGDLS and YYNGEE. V dropped 1 base and J dropped 8 bases, with 13 bases sitting between them. The CDR3 is made up of 14 amino acids. CDR3 region: CASSVSGGLDIQYF. The DNA for the CDR3 is TGTGCCAGCAGCGTATCCGGGGGCCTGGACATTCAGTACTTC.

This clonotype rates as large. This sequence joins TRBV5-1 and TRBJ2-1; 9 nucleotides align to TRBD1. Looked up from germline, CDR1 is SGHRS and CDR2 is YFSETQ. The CDR3 sequence is 16 residues long. The trim removed 5 bases at V and 6 bases at J, leaving 12 bases unmatched. CDR3 loop: CASSKEQGARSNEQFF. Written as DNA, the CDR3 is TGCGCCAGCAGTAAAGAACAGGGGGCGCGGTCCAATGAGCAGTTCTTC.

This clonotype was detected ten times or more. The V gene is TRBV11-2, the J gene TRBJ2-7; D is tentatively TRBD1 or TRBD2 (6 bases each). This CDR3 contains 15 residues. V lost 5 bases and J lost 6, with 20 bases in between. Germline CDR1 and CDR2: SGHAT and FQNNGV. The CDR3 sequence is CASSPTSGAGREQYF. CDR3 nucleotide sequence: TGTGCCAGCAGCCCTACCTCAGGGGCGGGGCGCGAGCAGTACTTC. The entire variable domain, with the rest obtained from reference TRBV11-2 and TRBJ2-7, is as follows: EAGVAQSPRYKIIEKRQSVAFWCNPISGHATLYWYQQILGQGPKLLIQFQNNGVVDDSQLPKDRFSAERLKGVDSTLKIQPAKLEDSAVYLCASSPTSGAGREQYFGPGTRLTVT.

This clonotype was seen only a few times. V usage is TRBV7-9 and J usage is TRBJ2-5, with D maybe TRBD1 (6 bases). Looked up from germline, CDR1 is SEHNR and CDR2 is FQNEAQ (reference sequence). The CDR3 contains 17 residues. Trimming took 2 bases from V and 4 from J, leaving 20 bases between them. CDR3 amino acids: CASSLFLGQGIRETQYF. DNA of the CDR3: TGTGCCAGCAGCTTATTTTTAGGGCAGGGGATCCGAGAGACCCAGTACTTC. Looking up the rest from reference TRBV7-9 and TRBJ2-5 gives the full variable domain: DTGVSQNPRHKITKRGQNVTFRCDPISEHNRLYWYRQTLGQGPEFLTYFQNEAQLEKSRLLSDRFSAERPKGSFSTLEIQRTEQGDSAMYLCASSLFLGQGIRETQYFGPGTRLLVL.

This clonotype has at least ten counts. DNA of the CDR3: TGTGCCAGCAGTAAACGCGGGGGGGTCGGATTATTATTAAACACTGAAGCTTTCTTT. It codes for CASSKRGGVGLLLNTEAFF. This rearrangement joins TRBV2 to TRBJ1-1; the D gene is possibly TRBD1 (5 bases). The CDR3 loop spans 19 amino acids. Germline V gene sequence: CDR1 SNHLY, CDR2 FYNNEI. V was cut by 5 bases and J by 2 bases, with 27 bases left in between. The complete variable domain, with remaining parts taken from reference TRBV2 and TRBJ1-1, reads EPEVTQTPSHQVTQMGQEVILRCVPISNHLYFYWYRQILGQKVEFLVSFYNNEISEKSEIFDDQFSVERPDGSNFTLKIRSTKLEDSAMYFCASSKRGGVGLLLNTEAFFGQGTRLTVV.

The rearrangement joins TRBV7-9 to TRBJ1-6; weak D call: TRBD1 (6 bases). CDR1 and CDR2 (germline): SEHNR, FQNEAQ (reference sequence). Trimming cost V 10 bases and J 5 bases, with 21 bases left between them. The CDR3 totals 16 residues. The CDR3 nucleotides read TGTGCCACCGACCGAGGCAGGGGCGGAAATAATTCACCCCTCCACTTT. Translated: CATDRGRGGNNSPLHF.

This clonotype was detected many times. The rearrangement uses TRBV3-1 and TRBJ1-4; no definite D call. V was shortened by 0 bases and J by 0 bases, with 11 bases between the two germline ends. CDR1 is LGHDT and CDR2 is YNNKEL in the germline V gene (reference sequence). The CDR3 runs to 17 residues. Here the CDR3 DNA reads TGTGCCAGCAGCCAAGATCCAGGACGAGCAACTAATGAAAAACTGTTTTTT. Its protein product is CASSQDPGRATNEKLFF.

This clonotype has ten or more counts. V gene TRBV29-1 combines with J gene TRBJ2-1; no clear D. The germline gives CDR1 SQVTM, CDR2 ANQGSEA. There are 12 residues in the CDR3. Trimming pared 5 bases from V and 10 bases from J, leaving 15 bases between. The CDR3 nucleotides read TGCAGCGTTTTCGGGTCGGCTATCGAGCAGTTCTTC. Protein product: CSVFGSAIEQFF.

This clonotype was seen at least ten times. The CDR3 loop reads CASSEASTVWGEAFF. CDR3 sequence (DNA): TGTGCCAGCAGTGAAGCCTCTACTGTTTGGGGTGAAGCTTTCTTT. The chain links TRBV2 to TRBJ1-1; D uncertain. The CDR3 is made up of 15 amino acids. Trimming stripped 0 bases from V and 7 bases from J, with 15 bases between. Germline CDR1 is SNHLY and CDR2 is FYNNEI.

This clonotype was counted at least ten times. The chain joins TRBV12-3 or TRBV12-4 to TRBJ1-2; maybe TRBD1 (5 bases). CDR3 length equals 14 residues. Trimming removed 7 bases from V and 4 bases from J, with 16 bases in between. DNA of the CDR3: TGTGCCAGCATTCTCTCGGGGGGTCCCTATGGCTACACCTTC. Residues: CASILSGGPYGYTF.

Comment on this clonotype: Germline and junction disagree at one end, which may indicate a read error. DNA of the CDR3: TGTGCCAGCAGTTTGGACAGCCCCACCAGGGAGCTGTTTTTT. Residues: CASSLDSPTRELFF. V usage is TRBV12-3 or TRBV12-4 and J usage is TRBJ2-2, with D possibly being TRBD1 (6 bases). CDR3 length: 14 amino acids.

This clonotype was detected ten times or more. CDR3 loop: CASSPGEISSYEQYF. DNA for the CDR3: TGTGCCAGCAGCCCCGGTGAGATTAGCTCCTACGAGCAGTACTTC. This chain uses TRBV7-2 with TRBJ2-7; D remains unclear. Germline CDR1 is SGHTA and CDR2 is FQGNSA. The ends were cut back, 5 bases at V and 0 bases at J, with 14 bases in the middle. The CDR3 loop spans 15 amino acids. Full variable domain (missing parts from reference TRBV7-2 and TRBJ2-7): GAGVSQSPSNKVTEKGKDVELRCDPISGHTALYWYRQSLGQGLEFLIYFQGNSAPDKSGLPSDRFSAERTGGSVSTLTIQRTQQEDSAVYLCASSPGEISSYEQYFGPGTRLTVT.

This clonotype was recorded a few times. The chain has TRBV14 and TRBJ2-7; D is ambiguous. The CDR3 contains 14 residues. Germline-derived CDR1 and CDR2 are SGHDN and FVKESK. V was clipped by 0 bases and J by 7 bases, with 13 bases between them. The CDR3 reads CASSQDLNGLEQYF. The CDR3 DNA reads as TGTGCCAGCAGCCAAGATCTTAACGGTCTGGAGCAGTACTTC. The whole variable domain, filled in from reference TRBV14 and TRBJ2-7, reads EAGVTQFPSHSVIEKGQTVTLRCDPISGHDNLYWYRRVMGKEIKFLLHFVKESKQDESGMPNNRFLAERTGGTYSTLKVQPAELEDSGVYFCASSQDLNGLEQYFGPGTRLTVT.

This clonotype has just a few counts. The V and J genes are TRBV30 and TRBJ1-5, with D possibly being TRBD1 (5 bases). Germline V lookup: CDR1 GTSNPN, CDR2 SVGIG (reference sequence). V shed 5 bases and J shed 5 bases, with 10 bases lying between them. The CDR3 totals 12 residues. This CDR3 reads CAWLRGDQPQHF. CDR3 bases: TGTGCCTGGCTGCGGGGGGATCAGCCCCAGCATTTT.